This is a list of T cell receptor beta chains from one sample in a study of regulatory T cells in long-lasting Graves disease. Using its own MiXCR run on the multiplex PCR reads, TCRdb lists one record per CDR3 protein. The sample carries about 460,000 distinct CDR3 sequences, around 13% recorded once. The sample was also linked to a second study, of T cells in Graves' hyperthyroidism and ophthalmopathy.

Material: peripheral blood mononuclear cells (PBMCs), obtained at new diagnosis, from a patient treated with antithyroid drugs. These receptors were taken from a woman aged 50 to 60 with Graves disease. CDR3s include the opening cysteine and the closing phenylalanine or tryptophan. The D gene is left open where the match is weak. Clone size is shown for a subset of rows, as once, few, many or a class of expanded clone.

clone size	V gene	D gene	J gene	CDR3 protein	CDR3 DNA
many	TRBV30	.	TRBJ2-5	CAWSMGEETQYF	TGTGCCTGGAGTATGGGGGAAGAGACCCAGTACTTC
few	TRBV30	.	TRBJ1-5	CAWSVREDQPQHF	TGTGCCTGGAGTGTACGTGAGGATCAGCCCCAGCATTTT
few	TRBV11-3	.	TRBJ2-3	CASSLVWMVAGTDTQYF	TGTGCCAGCAGCTTAGTATGGATGGTAGCGGGCACAGATACGCAGTATTTT
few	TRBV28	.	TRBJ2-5	CASGTTSGTQYF	TGTGCCAGCGGGACAACCTCTGGGACCCAGTACTTC
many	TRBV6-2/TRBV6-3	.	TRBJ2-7	CASSLQGILYEQYF	TGTGCCAGCAGTTTGCAAGGGATTCTGTACGAGCAGTACTTC
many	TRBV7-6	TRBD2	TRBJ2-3	CASSLLAGSGRARDTQYF	TGTGCCAGCAGCTTATTAGCGGGGAGCGGGAGGGCCAGGGATACGCAGTATTTT
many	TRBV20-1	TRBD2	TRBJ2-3	CSAREAREGTDTQYF	TGCAGTGCTAGAGAAGCGCGGGAGGGCACAGATACGCAGTATTTT
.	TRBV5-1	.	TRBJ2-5	CAGSRTEETQYF	TGCGCCGGCAGTCGGACCGAAGAGACCCAGTACTTC
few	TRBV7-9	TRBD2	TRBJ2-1	CASSVSGIEPPEQFF	TGTGCCAGCAGCGTTAGCGGGATAGAGCCTCCTGAGCAGTTCTTC
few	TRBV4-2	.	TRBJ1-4	CASSQDRWQTATNEKLFF	TGTGCCAGCAGCCAAGATAGATGGCAAACTGCAACTAATGAAAAACTGTTTTTT
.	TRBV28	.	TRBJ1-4	CASKTASEKLFF	TGTGCCAGCAAAACAGCGTCGGAAAAACTGTTTTTT
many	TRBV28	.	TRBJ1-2	CASSLRPPQDYGYTF	TGTGCCAGCAGTTTAAGACCCCCTCAGGACTATGGCTACACCTTC
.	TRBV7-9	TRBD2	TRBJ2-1	CASSPRGLAGWGNSYNEQFF	TGTGCCAGCAGCCCCCGGGGACTAGCGGGATGGGGGAACTCCTACAATGAGCAGTTCTTC
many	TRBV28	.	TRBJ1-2	CASSLLPSAAGGGYTF	TGTGCCAGCAGTTTATTGCCCTCTGCGGCGGGGGGCGGCTACACCTTC
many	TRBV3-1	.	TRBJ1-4	CASSQSNVGEKLFF	TGTGCCAGCAGCCAAAGCAACGTGGGAGAAAAACTGTTTTTT
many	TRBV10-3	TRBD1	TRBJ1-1	CAISDRSGQGSEAFF	TGTGCCATCAGTGATCGTTCGGGACAGGGGTCTGAAGCTTTCTTT
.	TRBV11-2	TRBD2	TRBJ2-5	CASSLTSGSEAQYF	TGTGCCAGCAGCTTAACTAGCGGGAGTGAGGCCCAGTACTTC
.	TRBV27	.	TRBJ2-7	CASSPSQGPSYEQCF	TGTGCCAGCAGTCCTAGTCAGGGGCCCTCCTACGAGCAGTGCTTC
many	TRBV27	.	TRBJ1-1	CASSTTGTLNTEAFF	TGTGCCAGCAGTACGACAGGAACCTTGAACACTGAAGCTTTCTTT
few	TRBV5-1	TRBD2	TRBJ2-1	CASRSIRDGTSGISYNEQFF	TGCGCCAGCAGATCGATTCGGGACGGGACTAGCGGAATCTCCTACAATGAGCAGTTCTTC
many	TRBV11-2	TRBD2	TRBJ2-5	CASSLVRTSGRTQETQYF	TGTGCCAGCAGCTTGGTGAGGACTAGCGGGAGGACACAAGAGACCCAGTACTTC
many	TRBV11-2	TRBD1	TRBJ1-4	CASSLGDRVQLFF	TGTGCCAGCAGCTTAGGGGACAGGGTGCAACTGTTTTTT
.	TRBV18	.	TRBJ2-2	CASSPGPSNTGELFF	TGTGCCAGCTCACCGGGACCGTCGAACACCGGGGAGCTGTTTTTT
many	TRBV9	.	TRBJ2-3	CASSEADSPRTDTQYF	TGTGCCAGCAGCGAAGCGGACAGTCCGCGGACAGATACGCAGTATTTT
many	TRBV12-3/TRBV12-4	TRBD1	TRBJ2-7	CASSEDRDEQYF	TGTGCCAGCAGCGAGGACAGGGACGAGCAGTACTTC
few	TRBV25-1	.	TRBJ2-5	CASTQSGPEETQYF	TGTGCCAGCACCCAATCGGGACCGGAAGAGACCCAGTACTTC
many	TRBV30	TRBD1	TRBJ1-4	CAWSRGTGGNEKLFF	TGTGCCTGGAGCCGCGGGACAGGGGGGAATGAAAAACTGTTTTTT
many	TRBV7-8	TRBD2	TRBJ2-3	CASSLGLAGDVDTRYF	TGTGCCAGCAGCTTAGGACTAGCGGGAGATGTAGATACGCGGTATTTT
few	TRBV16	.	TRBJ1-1	CASSLWEGGGTEAFF	TGTGCCAGCAGCCTTTGGGAGGGTGGGGGCACTGAAGCTTTCTTT
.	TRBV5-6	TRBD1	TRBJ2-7	CASSLGTGHNEQYF	TGTGCCAGCAGCTTGGGGACAGGGCACAACGAGCAGTACTTC
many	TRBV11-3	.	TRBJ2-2	CASSFSENTGELFF	TGTGCCAGCAGCTTTTCTGAGAACACCGGGGAGCTGTTTTTT
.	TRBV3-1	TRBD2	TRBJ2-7	CASSPKAYAGTSGYEQYF	TGTGCCAGCAGCCCCAAGGCGTACGCCGGGACTAGCGGCTACGAGCAGTACTTC
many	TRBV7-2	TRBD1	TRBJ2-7	CASSQAGTVYEQYF	TGTGCCAGCAGCCAAGCCGGGACAGTCTACGAGCAGTACTTC
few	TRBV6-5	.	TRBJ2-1	CASSYDSGHSYNEQFF	TGTGCCAGCAGTTACGATAGCGGACACTCCTACAATGAGCAGTTCTTC
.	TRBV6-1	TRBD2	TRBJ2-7	CASSDPSTSGNYEQYF	TGTGCCAGCAGTGACCCTTCGACTAGCGGGAACTACGAGCAGTACTTC